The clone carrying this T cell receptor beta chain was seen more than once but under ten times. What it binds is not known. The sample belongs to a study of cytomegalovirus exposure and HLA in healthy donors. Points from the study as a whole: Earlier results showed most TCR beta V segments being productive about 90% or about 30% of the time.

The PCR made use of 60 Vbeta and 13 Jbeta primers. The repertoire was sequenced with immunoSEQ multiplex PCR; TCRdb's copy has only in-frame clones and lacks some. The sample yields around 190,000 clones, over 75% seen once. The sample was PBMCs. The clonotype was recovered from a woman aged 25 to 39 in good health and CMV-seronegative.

The CDR3 DNA sequence: TGTGCCAGCTCCCGGTATGACCCGGTGGTAGGGACAAGCTCTGGAAACACCATATATTTT. Translated: CASSRYDPVVGTSSGNTIYF. The gene calls are TRBV18 and TRBJ1-3, with D perhaps matching TRBD1 (6 bases). This CDR3 is built from 20 residues. The germline V gene encodes CDR1 KGHSH and CDR2 LQKENI. Trimming left V 6 bases short and J 0 bases short, with 27 bases between.